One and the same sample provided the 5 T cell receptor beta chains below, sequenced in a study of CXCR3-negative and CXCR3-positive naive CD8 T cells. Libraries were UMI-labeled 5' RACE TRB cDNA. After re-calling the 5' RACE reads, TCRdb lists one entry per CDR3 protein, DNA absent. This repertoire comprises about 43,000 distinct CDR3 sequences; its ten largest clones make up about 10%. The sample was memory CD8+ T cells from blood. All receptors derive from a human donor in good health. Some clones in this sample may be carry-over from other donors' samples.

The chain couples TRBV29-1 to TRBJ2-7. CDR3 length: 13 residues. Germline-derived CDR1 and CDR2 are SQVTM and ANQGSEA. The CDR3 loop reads CSAQVTVTYEQYF.

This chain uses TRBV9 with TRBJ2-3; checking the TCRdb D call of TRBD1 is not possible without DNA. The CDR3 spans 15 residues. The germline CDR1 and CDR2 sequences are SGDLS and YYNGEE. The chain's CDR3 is CASSSFGQDTDTQYF.

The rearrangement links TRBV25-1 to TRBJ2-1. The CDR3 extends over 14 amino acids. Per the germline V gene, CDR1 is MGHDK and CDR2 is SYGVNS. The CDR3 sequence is CASSEMTTYNEQFF.

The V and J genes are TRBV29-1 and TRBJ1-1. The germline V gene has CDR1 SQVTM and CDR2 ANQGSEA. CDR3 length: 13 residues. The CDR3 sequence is CSVVPRGYTEAFF.

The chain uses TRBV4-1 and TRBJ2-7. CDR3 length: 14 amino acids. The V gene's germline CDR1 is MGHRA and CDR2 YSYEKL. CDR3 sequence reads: CASSQVKGWDEQYF.